This is a list of T cell receptor beta chains from one sample in a study of shared clonotypes between healthy human individuals. Data came from immunoSEQ multiplex PCR; TCRdb stores just in-frame clones and leaves some out. Seen here are approximately 2,300,000 clones, about nine tenths observed once, and the top ten hold approximately 0.4%. Sequencing was performed on naive CD4+ T cells from PBMCs. The receptor set was obtained from a man aged 18 to 29 in good health. Some clones in this sample may be carry-over from other donors' samples. Both conserved end residues are trimmed from each CDR3. The order of the fields is J gene, D gene, V gene, CDR3 protein. D genes are given only for firm matches.

j_gene: TRBJ2-1; d_gene: NA; v_gene: TRBV6-1; CDR3aa: ASSEAFDEQF
j_gene: TRBJ2-5; d_gene: NA; v_gene: TRBV6-1; CDR3aa: ASSAGTAQETQY
j_gene: TRBJ2-1; d_gene: NA; v_gene: TRBV7-3; CDR3aa: ASSLMGQGGANEQF
j_gene: TRBJ1-3; d_gene: TRBD1; v_gene: TRBV11-2; CDR3aa: ASSPPDRGTGNTIY
j_gene: TRBJ1-2; d_gene: NA; v_gene: TRBV5-1; CDR3aa: ASSLTLSDYGYT
j_gene: TRBJ2-7; d_gene: TRBD1; v_gene: TRBV18; CDR3aa: ASSQRTGDKVEQY
j_gene: TRBJ2-3; d_gene: NA; v_gene: TRBV6-5; CDR3aa: ASKSGGPDTQY
j_gene: TRBJ2-3; d_gene: TRBD2; v_gene: TRBV7-3; CDR3aa: ASSFAGAVSDTQY
j_gene: TRBJ1-2; d_gene: NA; v_gene: TRBV7-2; CDR3aa: ASSLDQKRGGYT
j_gene: TRBJ1-1; d_gene: TRBD1; v_gene: TRBV5-1; CDR3aa: ASRRGRDAEAF
j_gene: TRBJ2-7; d_gene: TRBD2; v_gene: TRBV5-1; CDR3aa: ASRAGAYEQY
j_gene: TRBJ2-2; d_gene: TRBD1; v_gene: TRBV4-1; CDR3aa: ASSQVFRGRNTGELF
j_gene: TRBJ2-1; d_gene: NA; v_gene: TRBV6-5; CDR3aa: ASSTPRYNEQF
j_gene: TRBJ2-5; d_gene: TRBD2; v_gene: TRBV2; CDR3aa: ASSLGLAGEREETQY
j_gene: TRBJ2-1; d_gene: TRBD2; v_gene: TRBV7-9; CDR3aa: ASSYSGLGWAEQF
j_gene: TRBJ2-7; d_gene: NA; v_gene: TRBV5-1; CDR3aa: ASSLSSGAYEQY
j_gene: TRBJ2-3; d_gene: NA; v_gene: TRBV11-2; CDR3aa: ASSLGAHSTVLTDTQY
j_gene: TRBJ1-2; d_gene: NA; v_gene: TRBV19; CDR3aa: ASTGFNYGYT